Following are 10 T cell receptor beta chains from one sample sequenced in a study of T cells expressing NK-cell markers (dated by TCRdb to between 2020 and 2021). Libraries were built with 5' RACE. The run used an Illumina HiSeq 2000. One entry per CDR3 protein sequence results from the TCRdb reprocessing of the reads, with DNA left out. The sample table holds roughly 350,000 distinct CDR3 sequences. The ten largest account for roughly 5.2% of the sample. Sequencing used blood T cells: a sorted CD56 or NKG2C T cell subset, CD4+ or CD8+ T cells, or bulk PBMC T cells (not recorded which). These receptors were collected from a man aged 18-75 years in good health.

The chain recombines TRBV15 with TRBJ1-5; TCRdb returns TRBD1, unconfirmable since there is no DNA. The CDR3 is 15 residues long. Germline assignment: CDR1 LNHNV and CDR2 YYDKDF (reference sequence). CDR3 in amino acids: CATSRGGATNQPQHF.

The rearrangement links TRBV6-2 or TRBV6-3 to TRBJ2-1; TCRdb lists TRBD1, though no DNA is available to test this call. The length of the CDR3 is 13 residues. Germline CDR1 MNHEY, CDR2 SVGEGT. This CDR3 is CASSPQGSDEQFF.

The V gene is TRBV3-1, the J gene TRBJ1-5; the TRBD1 assignment by TCRdb is unverifiable without DNA. Germline V CDR1 and CDR2: LGHDT, YNNKEL (reference sequence). CDR3 length: 16 residues. The CDR3 is CASSQDQGTGVQPQHF.

The chain links TRBV6-5 to TRBJ2-7. The CDR3 covers 14 residues. Germline CDR1 and CDR2: MNHEY and SVGAGI. The CDR3 spells CASSYGQASYEQYF.

The chain has TRBV4-2 and TRBJ2-5. Per the germline V gene, CDR1 is LGHNA and CDR2 is YNFKEQ. CDR3 length: 15 residues. The chain's CDR3 is CASSQGSNTRETQYF.

The J gene is TRBJ1-4, the V gene TRBV5-1; with no DNA, the TCRdb D assignment of TRBD1 cannot be verified. Looked up from germline, CDR1 is SGHRS and CDR2 is YFSETQ. The CDR3 extends over 14 amino acids. The CDR3 protein is CASSLQGHNEKLFF. The variable domain in full, completed from reference TRBV5-1 and TRBJ1-4, reads KAGVTQTPRYLIKTRGQQVTLSCSPISGHRSVSWYQQTPGQGLQFLFEYFSETQRNKGNFPGRFSGRQFSNSRSEMNVSTLELGDSALYLCASSLQGHNEKLFFGSGTQLSVL.

V is TRBV20-1 and J is TRBJ2-2; TCRdb's D call of TRBD2 is untestable without DNA. This CDR3 is built from 17 residues. Per the germline V gene, CDR1 is DFQATT and CDR2 is SNEGSKA (reference sequence). The CDR3 sequence: CSARPSGGSLNTGELFF.

The chain employs TRBV6-5 and TRBJ2-3; the TRBD2 assignment by TCRdb is unverifiable without DNA. The V gene's germline CDR1 is MNHEY and CDR2 SVGAGI. The CDR3 runs to 15 residues. The CDR3 loop reads CASSYGTSRTDTQYF.

The chain couples TRBV20-1 to TRBJ2-7; lacking DNA, the TRBD2 call made by TCRdb goes unchecked. The CDR3 covers 13 residues. Germline CDR1 DFQATT, CDR2 SNEGSKA (reference sequence). CDR3 sequence reads: CSAVREPTYEQYF.

The chain links TRBV11-1 to TRBJ1-1. The V gene's germline CDR1 is SGHAT and CDR2 FQDESV (reference sequence). The CDR3 totals 12 residues. CDR3 loop: CASSFRSTEAFF.